This T cell receptor beta chain was captured by sequencing in a study of early T cells in non-severe SARS-CoV-2 infection. TCRdb re-derived calls from the 5' RACE reads in MiXCR, one entry per CDR3 protein. The sample lists 86,000 or so distinct CDR3 sequences; over 13% were seen once. Germline CDR1 is SGHVS and CDR2 is FQNEAQ. The trim removed 2 bases at V and 0 bases at J, leaving 16 bases unmatched. The CDR3 is 20 amino acids. This clonotype was counted a few times. The sequence came from an adult who was a healthcare worker with PCR-confirmed SARS-CoV-2 infection or an uninfected control (not recorded which). Sequencing was done on a sample of whole blood. This chain uses TRBV7-8 with TRBJ1-5; 7 bases agree with TRBD1. Here the CDR3 DNA reads TGTGCCAGCAGCTTAAATCTCGTGGGACAGATTATTCCTAGCAATCAGCCCCAGCATTTT. This codes for CASSLNLVGQIIPSNQPQHF.